What follows are 8 T cell receptor beta chains derived from one specimen sequenced in a study of identical twins (dated by TCRdb to the mid-2010s). Library creation used 5' RACE. Reads for this sample came from an Illumina HiSeq 2000. TCRdb applied fastp at Q25 and MiXCR to the public reads, then kept only in-frame beta chains. Rows are combined by CDR3 protein, so each entry shows the most common genes and DNA. The sample yields some 730,000 distinct CDR3 sequences; about 18% were counted once. Around 12% of the sample belongs to the ten largest clones. These data were also reused for a study on T cells expressing NK-cell markers.

The sample taken for sequencing was PBMCs. Every receptor here comes from a woman under 30 in good health.

The chain links TRBV12-3 or TRBV12-4 to TRBJ2-5; maybe TRBD1 (6 bases). The CDR3 is 16 residues long. Trimming shortened V by 0 bases and J by 1 base, and 12 bases separated the two germline ends. The chain's CDR3 is CASSLALGRGQETQYF. The CDR3 DNA reads as TGTGCCAGCAGTTTAGCGCTCGGCAGGGGCCAAGAGACCCAGTACTTC.

This clonotype was counted only a few times. The CDR3 DNA follows: TGTGCCAGCAGCTTAGAGGCGCGCAATCAGCCCCAGCATTTT. It is translated as CASSLEARNQPQHF. The V and J genes are TRBV7-9 and TRBJ1-5; D remains unclear. The CDR3 has 14 amino acids. Germline CDR1 reads SEHNR; CDR2 reads FQNEAQ (reference sequence). The V end lost 1 base, the J end lost 2 bases, and 6 bases lay between the germline ends.

This clonotype was counted a few times. The gene calls are TRBV20-1 and TRBJ2-1, with D tentatively TRBD2 (6 bases). The V end lost 3 bases, the J end lost 3 bases, and 12 bases lay between the germline ends. The CDR3 sequence is 14 residues long. Germline V gene lookup returns CDR1 DFQATT and CDR2 SNEGSKA (reference sequence). As DNA, the CDR3 is TGCAGTGCTAGTACCGGGACTGGCTACAATGAGCAGTTCTTC. This encodes CSASTGTGYNEQFF.

This clonotype has just a few counts. V and J are TRBV10-3 and TRBJ1-1; TRBD1 is a possible D gene (5 bases). Trimming cost V 4 bases and J 3 bases, with 9 bases left between them. Germline V gene lookup returns CDR1 ENHRY and CDR2 SYGVKD. This CDR3 comprises 13 residues. The CDR3 region has the DNA TGTGCCATCAGTGGCAGGGAAGACACTGAAGCTTTCTTT. Its protein is CAISGREDTEAFF.

V is TRBV19 and J is TRBJ2-5, with D perhaps matching TRBD2 (6 bases). CDR1 and CDR2 (germline): LNHDA, SQIVND (reference sequence). The V gene lost 3 bases and the J gene lost 5 bases, with 10 bases spanning the gap. The CDR3 spans 13 residues. CDR3 in amino acids: CASSMRGAETQYF. The DNA for the CDR3 is TGTGCCAGTAGTATGCGGGGCGCGGAGACCCAGTACTTC.

The chain uses TRBV7-9 and TRBJ2-1; D perhaps matches TRBD2 (7 bases). V lost 1 base to trimming and J lost 7 bases, with 17 bases between them. The CDR3 has 16 amino acids. Germline loops: CDR1 SEHNR, CDR2 FQNEAQ (reference sequence). CDR3 coding DNA: TGTGCCAGCAGCTTAGAAGTCCGGGGGGCGAGTAATGAGCAGTTCTTC. Its protein product is CASSLEVRGASNEQFF.

This clonotype was detected only a few times. This chain joins TRBV12-5 and TRBJ1-5, with unresolved D. Germline V gives CDR1 LGHNT, CDR2 FRNRAP. Trimming took off 2 bases at V and 4 bases at J, with 3 bases between the two ends. The CDR3 extends over 12 amino acids. The CDR3, as DNA: TGTGCTAGTGGTTTGCCTAATCAGCCCCAGCATTTT. Protein sequence: CASGLPNQPQHF. The full variable domain, completed using reference TRBV12-5 and TRBJ1-5, is DARVTQTPRHKVTEMGQEVTMRCQPILGHNTVFWYRQTMMQGLELLAYFRNRAPLDDSGMPKDRFSAEMPDATLATLKIQPSEPRDSAVYFCASGLPNQPQHFGDGTRLSIL.

V and J are TRBV7-3 and TRBJ2-5; perhaps TRBD2 as D (7 bases). The CDR3 loop spans 15 amino acids. Germline V gives CDR1 SGHTA, CDR2 FQGTGA. V lost 4 bases and J 5 bases, leaving 17 bases between the germline ends. CDR3 DNA: TGTGCCAGCAGCTCTACCGGGGGGCTCGGGGAGACCCAGTACTTC. Amino acids: CASSSTGGLGETQYF.